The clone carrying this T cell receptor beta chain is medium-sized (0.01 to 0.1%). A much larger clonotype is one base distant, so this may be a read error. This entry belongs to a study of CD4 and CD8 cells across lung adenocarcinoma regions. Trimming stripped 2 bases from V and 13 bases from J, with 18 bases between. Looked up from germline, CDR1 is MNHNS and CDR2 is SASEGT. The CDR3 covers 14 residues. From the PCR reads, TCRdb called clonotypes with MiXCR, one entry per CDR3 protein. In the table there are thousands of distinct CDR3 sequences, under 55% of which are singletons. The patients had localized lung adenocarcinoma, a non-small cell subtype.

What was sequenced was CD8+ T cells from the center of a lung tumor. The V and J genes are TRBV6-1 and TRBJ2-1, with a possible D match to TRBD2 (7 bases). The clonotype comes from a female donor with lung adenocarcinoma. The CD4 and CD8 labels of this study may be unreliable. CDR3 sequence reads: CASSEYQGRETQFF. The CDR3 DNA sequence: TGTGCCAGCAGTGAATACCAGGGGCGGGAGACCCAGTTCTTC.